The 11 T cell receptor beta chains reported below all come from one sample, sequenced in a study of T cell repertoires in cytomegalovirus infection. These receptors' antigens are unknown. Each CDR3 protein is one row after TCRdb ran MiXCR on the reads. The repertoire holds tens of thousands of distinct CDR3 sequences, with 20% to 25% as singletons. The material sequenced was CD8+ T cells from cultured PBMCs, taken from culture after CMV antigen stimulation. All receptors derive from a human donor in good health (CMV status not recorded). Some clones in this sample may be carry-over from other donors' samples.

This clonotype has a handful of counts. The CDR3 DNA sequence: TGTGCCAGCAGCGGAAGACAGGGCCGAAACACCATATATTTT. The encoded protein is CASSGRQGRNTIYF. The genes are TRBV9 and TRBJ1-3; 7 positions match TRBD1. The CDR3 length is 14 residues. Germline V gene data show CDR1 as SGDLS and CDR2 as YYNGEE. Trimming at V came to 3 bases and at J to 5 bases, leaving 5 bases not matched to a gene.

The chain carries TRBV6-5 and TRBJ1-1; possible D gene TRBD1, 6 bases. The germline gives CDR1 MNHEY, CDR2 SVGAGI. The CDR3 covers 16 residues. V was shortened by 1 base and J by 1 base, with 13 bases between the two germline ends. DNA for the CDR3: TGTGCCAGCAGTTACTGGGCCCAGGGGCCGAACACTGAAGCTTTCTTT. Protein: CASSYWAQGPNTEAFF.

The rearrangement links TRBV6-6 to TRBJ1-2; TRBD1 matches 8 bases. Germline CDR1 and CDR2: MNHNY and SVGAGI (reference sequence). This CDR3 region has 13 residues. Unmatched junction bases numbered 4, after V lost 2 bases and J lost 8 bases. The CDR3 protein is CASSYGQGRGYTF. In DNA form, the CDR3 reads TGTGCCAGCAGTTACGGACAGGGTCGGGGCTACACCTTC.

The V gene is TRBV7-9, the J gene TRBJ2-1; possibly TRBD1 for D (6 bases). Deletions cut 6 bases from V and 0 bases from J, with 15 bases between. The CDR3 covers 16 residues. Germline loops: CDR1 SEHNR, CDR2 FQNEAQ (reference sequence). The CDR3: CASRRDLGASYNEQFF. The CDR3 region has the DNA TGTGCCAGCAGGCGTGATCTGGGGGCCTCCTACAATGAGCAGTTCTTC.

The chain is built from TRBV4-1 and TRBJ1-1; weak D call: TRBD1 (5 bases). Germline values: CDR1 MGHRA, CDR2 YSYEKL. The CDR3 is 15 amino acids. The ends were cut back, 1 base at V and 5 bases at J, with 14 bases in the middle. CDR3 nucleotide sequence: TGCGCCAGCAGCCAAGTGCCCAGGGTAGGAACTGAAGCTTTCTTT. It specifies CASSQVPRVGTEAFF.

The rearrangement links TRBV6-1 to TRBJ1-1; D possibly corresponds to TRBD1 (5 bases). The germline gives CDR1 MNHNS, CDR2 SASEGT. CDR3 size: 16 residues. Trimming took off 3 bases at V and 0 bases at J, with 14 bases between the two ends. Written as DNA, the CDR3 is TGTGCCAGCAGTGATTGGGGACTTAAGATGAACACTGAAGCTTTCTTT. Its protein is CASSDWGLKMNTEAFF.

This rearrangement joins TRBV3-1 to TRBJ1-6; TRBD1 matches 8 bases. There are 17 residues in the CDR3. Germline assignment: CDR1 LGHDT and CDR2 YNNKEL (reference sequence). V dropped 4 bases and J dropped 0; count of bases not matched to a gene: 5. The CDR3 coding sequence is TGTGCCAGCAGCCCCGGACAGGGCGGCTCCTATAATTCACCCCTCCACTTT. It yields the protein CASSPGQGGSYNSPLHF.

This clonotype was observed a few times. The rearrangement joins TRBV10-3 to TRBJ1-1, with D possibly TRBD1 on 6 matching bases. The CDR3 is 15 residues long. V was clipped by 11 bases and J by 5 bases, with 24 bases between them. CDR1 is ENHRY, CDR2 SYGVKD, per germline. The CDR3 here is CAADFYGQTGTEAFF. CDR3 in DNA: TGTGCCGCCGACTTCTACGGACAGACTGGGACTGAAGCTTTCTTT.

The sample holds a few counts of this clonotype. V and J are TRBV7-8 and TRBJ2-7, with TRBD2 identical over 8 bases. The germline CDR1 and CDR2 sequences are SGHVS and FQNEAQ. CDR3 length: 15 amino acids. Trimming took 1 base from V and 7 from J; bases not matched to a gene: 9. The CDR3, as DNA: TGTGCCAGCAGCTTAGAAGGGATTAGCGGGGATGAGCAGTACTTC. Translating it yields CASSLEGISGDEQYF. Looking up the rest from reference TRBV7-8 and TRBJ2-7 gives the full variable domain: GAGVSQSPRYKVAKRGQDVALRCDPISGHVSLFWYQQALGQGPEFLTYFQNEAQLDKSGLPSDRFFAERPEGSVSTLKIQRTQQEDSAVYLCASSLEGISGDEQYFGPGTRLTVT.

V is TRBV7-9 and J is TRBJ2-6; no clear D. Germline V lookup: CDR1 SEHNR, CDR2 FQNEAQ (reference sequence). Between the trimmed V and J ends, which lost 6 bases and 0 bases, there was a span of 9 bases. The CDR3 runs 15 residues. The CDR3 nucleotides are TGTGCCAGCAGGCCCGGAATCTCTGGGGCCAACGTCCTGACTTTC. Translating it yields CASRPGISGANVLTF.

This clonotype was seen repeatedly, ten times or more. The chain links TRBV6-5 to TRBJ2-3, with TRBD1 identical over 8 bases. The CDR3 sequence is 14 residues long. Germline-derived CDR1 and CDR2 are MNHEY and SVGAGI. The ends lost 5 bases at V and 5 bases at J; junction bases unmatched: 6. CDR3 region: CASSRQGLGDTQYF. CDR3 sequence (DNA): TGTGCCAGCAGTCGACAGGGGCTAGGAGATACGCAGTATTTT.